This TCR beta chain was found in a study of T cells expressing NK-cell markers. Across the study: Sorted CD3+CD56-NKG2C+, CD3+CD56+NKG2C- and CD3+CD56+NKG2C+ T cells were the source of the TCR beta repertoires. Serological testing identified seven of the eight sequenced donors as HCMV-seropositive and one as seronegative.

The CDR3 runs to 16 residues. Germline CDR1 SGHVS, CDR2 FQNEAQ. Making the TCR beta cDNA relied on 5'RACE template switching with UMIs. Reanalyzing the 5' RACE reads, TCRdb keeps one entry per CDR3 protein, without DNA. The sample includes almost 450,000 distinct CDR3 sequences. The chain links TRBV7-8 to TRBJ2-2; TCRdb calls TRBD1, which cannot be checked without DNA. Source material: blood T cells: a sorted CD56 or NKG2C T cell subset, CD4+ or CD8+ T cells, or bulk PBMC T cells (not recorded which). The sequence derives from a woman between 18 and 69 years old in good health. The CDR3 loop is CASSAEWGTLTGELFF.